This T cell receptor beta chain was observed in a study of control samples from healthy donors and cancer patients (dated by TCRdb to about 2020). This clone came up once. This clone's antigen is unknown. Base qualities are not at hand, and no much larger clone is one base apart. V is shortened by 1 base, J by 2 bases, and the region joining them spans 5 bases. The germline V gene encodes CDR1 MNHEY and CDR2 SVGAGI. Including the terminal cysteine and phenylalanine, the CDR3 comprises 13 residues. The kept DNA is CDR3 alone, 39 bases in frame from the first base. The library was built by means of the immunoSEQ multiplex PCR assay. TCRdb stores this immuneACCESS table with in-frame sequences only. Part of the clones is absent; in the studies checked, under half of the shortfall reflects unresolved V genes, and no reason is known for the rest. Counted in this sample were tens of thousands of clones; approximately 94% of them appeared once. Under 3.5% of the sample is in the top ten clones.

The sequence came from a woman in her twenties or thirties in good health. Specimen: blood. This receptor chain uses TRBV6-5 and TRBJ1-2; no D segment can be confidently identified. Read as DNA, the sequence is TGTGCCAGCAGTTACTTCGGAAACTATGGCTACACCTTC. The encoded protein is CASSYFGNYGYTF.